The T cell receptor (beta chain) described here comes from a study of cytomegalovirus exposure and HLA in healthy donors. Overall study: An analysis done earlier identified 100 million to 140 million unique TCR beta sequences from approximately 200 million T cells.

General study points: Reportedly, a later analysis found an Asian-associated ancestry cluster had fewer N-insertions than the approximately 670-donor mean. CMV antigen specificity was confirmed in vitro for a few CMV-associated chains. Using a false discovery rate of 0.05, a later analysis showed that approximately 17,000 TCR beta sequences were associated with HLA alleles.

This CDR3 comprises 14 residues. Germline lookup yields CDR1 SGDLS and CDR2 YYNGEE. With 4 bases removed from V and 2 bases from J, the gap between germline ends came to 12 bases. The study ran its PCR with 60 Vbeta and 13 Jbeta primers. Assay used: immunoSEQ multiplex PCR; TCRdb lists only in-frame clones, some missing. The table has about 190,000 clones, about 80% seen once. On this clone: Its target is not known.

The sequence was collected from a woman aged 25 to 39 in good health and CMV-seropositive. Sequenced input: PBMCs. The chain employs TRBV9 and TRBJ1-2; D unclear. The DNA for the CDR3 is TGTGCCAGCAGCCGGGATACCAACAACTATGGCTACACCTTC. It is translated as CASSRDTNNYGYTF.